A selection of T cell receptor beta chains follows, all from one sample in a study of cytomegalovirus exposure and HLA in healthy donors. Sequencing used immunoSEQ multiplex PCR; TCRdb keeps in-frame clones, though not all of them. The sample includes 150,000 to 200,000 clones. The sample was PBMCs. The receptors come from a woman aged 60 to 75 in good health and CMV-seronegative. The CDR3 runs from the conserved cysteine through the conserved F or W. D genes are given only for firm matches.

CDR3aa: CASRPTGVNEQYF
v_gene: TRBV6-5
len: 13
j_gene: TRBJ2-7
d_gene: TRBD1

CDR3aa: CASSSRTDQNLSSYNEQFF
v_gene: TRBV7-9
len: 19
j_gene: TRBJ2-1
d_gene: NA

CDR3aa: CASSPSASGGAFGKNEQFF
v_gene: TRBV18
len: 19
j_gene: TRBJ2-1
d_gene: TRBD2

CDR3aa: CASSARGGGITEAFF
v_gene: TRBV9
len: 15
j_gene: TRBJ1-1
d_gene: TRBD1

CDR3aa: CASSLDREGARRVFF
v_gene: TRBV11-2
len: 15
j_gene: TRBJ2-2
d_gene: NA

CDR3aa: CASRSRTGRTDTQYF
v_gene: TRBV5-6
len: 15
j_gene: TRBJ2-3
d_gene: TRBD1

CDR3aa: CASRGQGRVTEAFF
v_gene: TRBV6-1
len: 14
j_gene: TRBJ1-1
d_gene: TRBD1

CDR3aa: CAGSLWLVNTEAFF
v_gene: TRBV27
len: 14
j_gene: TRBJ1-1
d_gene: NA

CDR3aa: CASSPQENMNTEAFF
v_gene: TRBV4-2
len: 15
j_gene: TRBJ1-1
d_gene: NA

CDR3aa: CASSPNREGYGYTF
v_gene: TRBV9
len: 14
j_gene: TRBJ1-2
d_gene: NA

CDR3aa: CASSSVGFIGEQYF
v_gene: TRBV6-5
len: 14
j_gene: TRBJ2-7
d_gene: NA

CDR3aa: CASSLTGQGETQYF
v_gene: TRBV7-3
len: 14
j_gene: TRBJ2-5
d_gene: NA

CDR3aa: CASSLMGGNTGELFF
v_gene: TRBV7-2
len: 15
j_gene: TRBJ2-2
d_gene: NA

CDR3aa: CASSQEPGIESYTDTQYF
v_gene: TRBV4-2
len: 18
j_gene: TRBJ2-3
d_gene: NA

CDR3aa: CASTKDRGQITGELFF
v_gene: TRBV9
len: 16
j_gene: TRBJ2-2
d_gene: TRBD1

CDR3aa: CASSPSGQPNYGYTF
v_gene: TRBV4-1
len: 15
j_gene: TRBJ1-2
d_gene: TRBD1

CDR3aa: CASSNSGGAAGELFF
v_gene: TRBV2
len: 15
j_gene: TRBJ2-2
d_gene: TRBD2

CDR3aa: CASSLKTGANTEAFF
v_gene: TRBV7-9
len: 15
j_gene: TRBJ1-1
d_gene: TRBD1

CDR3aa: CASSFGTGYLGGYTF
v_gene: TRBV27
len: 15
j_gene: TRBJ1-2
d_gene: NA

CDR3aa: CASSLSSGADTGELFF
v_gene: TRBV5-1
len: 16
j_gene: TRBJ2-2
d_gene: NA

CDR3aa: CASSEGAVETQYF
v_gene: TRBV4-2
len: 13
j_gene: TRBJ2-5
d_gene: TRBD1

CDR3aa: CATLGLENTEAFF
v_gene: TRBV10-3
len: 13
j_gene: TRBJ1-1
d_gene: NA

CDR3aa: CSASRVGYEQYF
v_gene: TRBV29-1
len: 12
j_gene: TRBJ2-7
d_gene: NA

CDR3aa: CASSFIGGDYGYTF
v_gene: TRBV5-1
len: 14
j_gene: TRBJ1-2
d_gene: NA

CDR3aa: CASSPAGQLTDTQYF
v_gene: TRBV19
len: 15
j_gene: TRBJ2-3
d_gene: NA

CDR3aa: CASSLDSGGYYEQYF
v_gene: TRBV5-5
len: 15
j_gene: TRBJ2-7
d_gene: TRBD2

CDR3aa: CASSETYGTGNTDTQYF
v_gene: TRBV2
len: 17
j_gene: TRBJ2-3
d_gene: TRBD1

CDR3aa: CASSYSELNTEAFF
v_gene: TRBV6-5
len: 14
j_gene: TRBJ1-1
d_gene: NA

CDR3aa: CASSLAIAGGFSYNEQFF
v_gene: TRBV5-1
len: 18
j_gene: TRBJ2-1
d_gene: TRBD2

CDR3aa: CATRRGLPIMNTEAFF
v_gene: TRBV19
len: 16
j_gene: TRBJ1-1
d_gene: NA

CDR3aa: CASSKGTGGYEQYF
v_gene: TRBV19
len: 14
j_gene: TRBJ2-7
d_gene: TRBD1

CDR3aa: CASSSGLAGVQEQYF
v_gene: TRBV7-9
len: 15
j_gene: TRBJ2-7
d_gene: TRBD2

CDR3aa: CASSPGTRFVFQETQYF
v_gene: TRBV5-1
len: 17
j_gene: TRBJ2-5
d_gene: TRBD2

CDR3aa: CAISGSGLNTEAFF
v_gene: TRBV10-3
len: 14
j_gene: TRBJ1-1
d_gene: NA

CDR3aa: CASSVGQGADQPQHF
v_gene: TRBV9
len: 15
j_gene: TRBJ1-5
d_gene: TRBD1

CDR3aa: CASSPTGGAYEQYF
v_gene: TRBV6-6
len: 14
j_gene: TRBJ2-7
d_gene: TRBD1

CDR3aa: CASSPGVMNTEAFF
v_gene: TRBV11-1
len: 14
j_gene: TRBJ1-1
d_gene: NA

CDR3aa: CASRPDRRNSGNTIYF
v_gene: TRBV12-5
len: 16
j_gene: TRBJ1-3
d_gene: TRBD1

CDR3aa: CASSLDFSDRGDWNTEAFF
v_gene: TRBV11-2
len: 19
j_gene: TRBJ1-1
d_gene: TRBD1

CDR3aa: CASGRDSANNEQFF
v_gene: TRBV12-5
len: 14
j_gene: TRBJ2-1
d_gene: TRBD1

CDR3aa: CASSLGQTSTDTQYF
v_gene: TRBV6-4
len: 15
j_gene: TRBJ2-3
d_gene: TRBD1

CDR3aa: CASSPGTGGTGELFF
v_gene: TRBV5-6
len: 15
j_gene: TRBJ2-2
d_gene: TRBD2

CDR3aa: CASSRRGRGFYGYTF
v_gene: TRBV11-2
len: 15
j_gene: TRBJ1-2
d_gene: TRBD1

CDR3aa: CASSLDGLAGYSYEQYF
v_gene: TRBV5-1
len: 17
j_gene: NA
d_gene: TRBD2

CDR3aa: CASSPNRGNTEAFF
v_gene: TRBV6-6
len: 14
j_gene: TRBJ1-1
d_gene: TRBD1

CDR3aa: CAISNFDGYTF
v_gene: TRBV10-3
len: 11
j_gene: TRBJ1-2
d_gene: NA

CDR3aa: CAISESGGEETQYF
v_gene: TRBV10-3
len: 14
j_gene: TRBJ2-5
d_gene: NA

CDR3aa: CASSQDNQGATNEKLFF
v_gene: TRBV4-3
len: 17
j_gene: TRBJ1-4
d_gene: NA

CDR3aa: CASSPDRTTEAFF
v_gene: TRBV18
len: 13
j_gene: TRBJ1-1
d_gene: NA

CDR3aa: CASSMGAGGETQYF
v_gene: TRBV19
len: 14
j_gene: TRBJ2-5
d_gene: NA

CDR3aa: CASSLAKTAPTGYNEQFF
v_gene: TRBV7-2
len: 18
j_gene: TRBJ2-1
d_gene: NA

CDR3aa: CASRQGALAYEQYF
v_gene: TRBV5-1
len: 14
j_gene: TRBJ2-7
d_gene: TRBD1

CDR3aa: CASSSPLSTGNGYTF
v_gene: TRBV9
len: 15
j_gene: TRBJ1-2
d_gene: TRBD1

CDR3aa: CASSQGSGQPQHF
v_gene: TRBV4-2
len: 13
j_gene: TRBJ1-5
d_gene: NA